Following are 27 T cell receptor beta chains from one sample sequenced in a study of T-cell memory formation after mild COVID-19. TCRdb re-called the 5' RACE reads through MiXCR, storing one row per CDR3 protein. The sample comprises some 450,000 distinct CDR3 sequences, 20% of which are singletons, and around 8% rests with the top ten. The sample consisted of PBMCs or a T cell subset sorted from them (not recorded which). These receptors all stem from an adult woman who had mild COVID-19 (a few samples of this study predate the infection). Cell type and time point are not known.

CDR3 nucleotide sequence: TGCAGTGCTAGAGATCAATGGAGGGGCCCCAACACCGGGGAGCTGTTTTTT. Its protein product is CSARDQWRGPNTGELFF. This chain joins TRBV20-1 and TRBJ2-2; maybe TRBD2 (6 bases). Deletions cut 0 bases from V and 2 bases from J, with 16 bases between. CDR3 size: 17 residues. Germline loops: CDR1 DFQATT, CDR2 SNEGSKA (reference sequence).

This sequence joins TRBV6-2 or TRBV6-3 and TRBJ2-3; 8 positions agree with TRBD1. Per germline, CDR1 MNHEY and CDR2 SVGEGT. Trimming at V came to 5 bases and at J to 2 bases, leaving 9 bases not matched to a gene. The CDR3 length is 16 residues. The CDR3 DNA follows: TGTGCCAGCAGTGCATGGACAGGGCGTTACACAGATACGCAGTATTTT. Its translation: CASSAWTGRYTDTQYF.

As for this clonotype: A much larger clone lies a single base off, so this may be a read error. The chain couples TRBV7-2 to TRBJ2-7, with 10 bases matching TRBD2. V trimming: 5 bases; J trimming: 3 bases; junction bases outside the gene matches: 4. This CDR3 contains 14 residues. CDR1 and CDR2 from the germline V gene are SGHTA and FQGNSA. The CDR3 spells CASSPGTSVYEQYF. Here the CDR3 DNA reads TGTGCCAGCAGCCCCGGGACTAGCGTCTACGAGCAGTACTTC.

The J gene is TRBJ2-3, the V gene TRBV27; D unresolved. The V end was cut by 0 bases, the J end by 4 bases, with 5 bases between. The germline V gene encodes CDR1 MNHEY and CDR2 SMNVEV (reference sequence). The CDR3 loop spans 13 amino acids. CDR3: CASSLSLPDTQYF. CDR3 DNA: TGTGCCAGCAGTTTATCCCTACCAGATACGCAGTATTTT.

The V gene is TRBV29-1, the J gene TRBJ2-3; tentative D call: TRBD1 (6 bases). The germline V and J ends were trimmed by 2 bases and 1 base, with 10 bases remaining between them. The CDR3 consists of 14 residues. Germline assignment: CDR1 SQVTM and CDR2 ANQGSEA. The CDR3 DNA sequence: TGCAGCGTTGAAAGGACAGTCGGCACAGATACGCAGTATTTT. It encodes CSVERTVGTDTQYF.

This clonotype was picked up a small number of times. CDR3 DNA sequence: TGCGCCAGCAGCCCCAGGGGGTTGGGACCTGGGAACACTGAAGCTTTCTTT. Protein: CASSPRGLGPGNTEAFF. The chain employs TRBV5-1 and TRBJ1-1; TRBD1 matches at 7 bases. Germline CDR1 SGHRS, CDR2 YFSETQ. The CDR3 sequence is 17 residues long. The J segment lost 1 base and the V segment lost 4 bases, leaving 13 bases of the junction unmatched.

The CDR3 nucleotides read TGTGCCAGCAGTCGGGGGGGCTGGACAGATACGCAGTATTTT. This sequence encodes CASSRGGWTDTQYF. The chain has TRBV27 and TRBJ2-3, with 8 bases fitting TRBD2. The CDR3 totals 14 residues. Losses at the gene ends were 5 bases for V and 3 bases for J; bases not matched to a gene: 4. Germline CDR1 is MNHEY and CDR2 is SMNVEV (reference sequence).

The table lists this clonotype with a few counts. V gene TRBV2 combines with J gene TRBJ2-7, with D possibly being TRBD1 (7 bases). Looked up from germline, CDR1 is SNHLY and CDR2 is FYNNEI. V lost 5 bases and J 5 bases, leaving 19 bases between the germline ends. The CDR3 contains 15 residues. CDR3 coding DNA: TGTGCCAGCAGTCGGCGGGACAGCTTTGACCACGAGCAGTACTTC. Amino acids: CASSRRDSFDHEQYF.

This sequence joins TRBV6-2 or TRBV6-3 and TRBJ2-3; D is unresolved. The CDR3 covers 14 residues. The V end lost 5 bases, the J end lost 2 bases, and 11 bases lay between the germline ends. Germline V gene sequence: CDR1 MNHEY, CDR2 SVGEGT. CDR3 loop: CASSAGDATDTQYF. The CDR3 DNA sequence: TGTGCCAGCAGTGCAGGAGATGCCACAGATACGCAGTATTTT.

The chain combines TRBV20-1 with TRBJ1-6; 9 nucleotides align to TRBD1. The germline V gene has CDR1 DFQATT and CDR2 SNEGSKA (reference sequence). The CDR3 is made up of 14 amino acids. V lost 8 bases and J lost 7; bases outside the gene matches: 9. The CDR3 is CSPTGTGQNSPLHF. The CDR3 region has the DNA TGCAGTCCCACCGGGACAGGGCAAAATTCACCCCTCCACTTT.

The gene calls are TRBV6-5 and TRBJ2-3; D might be TRBD2 (5 bases). Germline V gene sequence: CDR1 MNHEY, CDR2 SVGAGI. The CDR3 spans 13 residues. The V gene lost 2 bases and the J gene lost 4 bases, with 7 bases spanning the gap. This CDR3 is CASSYVGADTQYF. The CDR3 DNA is TGTGCCAGCAGTTACGTCGGGGCAGATACGCAGTATTTT.

The chain employs TRBV7-6 and TRBJ1-6; no firm D call. V was trimmed by 5 bases and J by 11 bases, leaving 16 bases between them. Germline CDR1 is SGHVS and CDR2 is FNYEAQ. There are 14 residues in the CDR3. CDR3: CASSLWEGGTPLHF. CDR3 coding DNA: TGTGCCAGCAGCCTATGGGAGGGTGGAACACCCCTCCACTTT. Supplemented by reference TRBV7-6 and TRBJ1-6, the full variable domain reads GAGVSQSPRYKVTKRGQDVALRCDPISGHVSLYWYRQALGQGPEFLTYFNYEAQQDKSGLPNDRFSAERPEGSISTLTIQRTEQRDSAMYRCASSLWEGGTPLHFGNGTRLTVT.

The chain employs TRBV20-1 and TRBJ2-2; the D gene is possibly TRBD1 (5 bases). The CDR3 sequence is 13 residues long. From germline, CDR1 is DFQATT and CDR2 SNEGSKA (reference sequence). The V end was cut by 4 bases, the J end by 2 bases, with 8 bases between. The CDR3 region is CSATTVNTGELFF. Written as DNA, the CDR3 is TGCAGTGCTACGACAGTAAACACCGGGGAGCTGTTTTTT.

J is TRBJ1-1 and V is TRBV25-1; possible D gene TRBD1, 5 bases. Germline V gene lookup returns CDR1 MGHDK and CDR2 SYGVNS. This CDR3 region has 14 residues. Trimming took off 8 bases at V and 1 base at J, with 14 bases between the two ends. CDR3 loop: CASLAPGANTEAFF. The CDR3 DNA reads as TGTGCCAGCTTAGCCCCCGGGGCGAACACTGAAGCTTTCTTT.

The V call is TRBV3-1, the J call TRBJ1-6; possibly TRBD1 for D (6 bases). Trimming left V 3 bases short and J 5 bases short, with 11 bases between. The CDR3 sequence is 15 residues long. CDR1 and CDR2 from the germline V gene are LGHDT and YNNKEL (reference sequence). CDR3 nucleotides: TGTGCCAGCAGCCATTCAGGGGCAGATAATTCACCCCTCCACTTT. It encodes CASSHSGADNSPLHF.

V is TRBV5-1 and J is TRBJ2-5; 7 nucleotides match TRBD1. V lost 2 bases and J lost 2; bases outside the gene matches: 3. The germline V gene encodes CDR1 SGHRS and CDR2 YFSETQ. The CDR3 is 14 amino acids. CDR3 sequence (DNA): TGCGCCAGCAGCTTAGGACAGGAGCAAGAGACCCAGTACTTC. This sequence encodes CASSLGQEQETQYF.

The chain combines TRBV3-1 with TRBJ2-1; TRBD2 matches 11 bases. The V segment lost 1 base and the J segment 8 bases; nucleotides outside the gene matches: 7. CDR3 length: 16 amino acids. Germline V gene lookup returns CDR1 LGHDT and CDR2 YNNKEL (reference sequence). CDR3 nucleotides: TGTGCCAGCAGCCAAGTTCAACTAGCGGGAGACGATGAGCAGTTCTTC. Its translation is CASSQVQLAGDDEQFF.

The chain uses TRBV5-1 and TRBJ2-2; 9 bases agree with TRBD1. The trim removed 3 bases at V and 3 bases at J, leaving 3 bases unmatched. Germline CDR1 SGHRS, CDR2 YFSETQ. This CDR3 has 15 residues. The CDR3 sequence is CASSSGQGDTGELFF. DNA for the CDR3: TGCGCCAGCAGCTCGGGACAGGGTGACACCGGGGAGCTGTTTTTT.

This chain uses TRBV12-3 or TRBV12-4 with TRBJ2-7; TRBD2 matches 10 bases. This CDR3 contains 13 residues. V lost 8 bases to trimming and J lost 2 bases; unmatched junction nucleotides: 3. Here the CDR3 reads CASGAGGAYEQYF. For the CDR3, the DNA is TGTGCCAGCGGAGCGGGGGGGGCCTACGAGCAGTACTTC.

V gene TRBV24-1 combines with J gene TRBJ2-4, with TRBD2 matching over 7 bases. CDR3 size: 16 residues. V was clipped by 3 bases and J by 0 bases; unmatched bases: 4. CDR1 is KGHDR, CDR2 SFDVKD, per germline. For the CDR3, the DNA is TGTGCCACCAGTGATACGGGGGGTCCAGCCAAAAACATTCAGTACTTC. Its translation: CATSDTGGPAKNIQYF.

The table lists this clonotype with a few counts. This CDR3 reads CASSLALGGTGELFF. The CDR3, as DNA: TGTGCCAGCAGCTTAGCGTTGGGGGGTACCGGGGAGCTGTTTTTT. The rearrangement joins TRBV7-2 to TRBJ2-2; weak D call: TRBD2 (6 bases). The CDR3 is 15 amino acids. The V and J ends lost 0 bases and 5 bases respectively, with 10 bases between them. The germline CDR1 and CDR2 sequences are SGHTA and FQGNSA.

For the CDR3, the DNA is TGTGCCAGCAGCCGGGGACAGTACTATGGCTACACCTTC. It translates to CASSRGQYYGYTF. The rearrangement links TRBV7-9 to TRBJ1-2; 7 positions agree with TRBD1. With V trimmed by 5 bases and J by 3 bases, 3 bases remained unmatched. Germline loops: CDR1 SEHNR, CDR2 FQNEAQ (reference sequence). This CDR3 has 13 amino acids.

This chain connects TRBV6-6 to TRBJ2-2; 10 bases align to TRBD2. From germline, CDR1 is MNHNY and CDR2 SVGAGI (reference sequence). Unmatched junction bases numbered 3, after V lost 2 bases and J lost 3 bases. This CDR3 comprises 16 residues. The CDR3 bases are TGTGCCAGCAGTTACCCTAGCGGGGGAGACACCGGGGAGCTGTTTTTT. Translating it yields CASSYPSGGDTGELFF.

This clonotype has a count of ten or more. V gene TRBV20-1 combines with J gene TRBJ2-1; tentatively, D is TRBD2 (5 bases). CDR1 and CDR2 (germline): DFQATT, SNEGSKA (reference sequence). V gave up 5 bases and J gave up 6 bases, with 14 bases separating them. The CDR3 totals 13 residues. The CDR3 loop is CSAGPGKGNEQFF. CDR3 DNA sequence: TGCAGTGCTGGCCCGGGGAAGGGCAATGAGCAGTTCTTC.

This clonotype has more than one count but fewer than ten. This chain joins TRBV29-1 and TRBJ2-7; 10 positions agree with TRBD1. J gave up 5 bases and V 0 bases, and 7 bases lay outside the gene matches. There are 15 residues in the CDR3. The V gene's germline CDR1 is SQVTM and CDR2 ANQGSEA. For the CDR3, the DNA is TGCAGCGTTGAAGATCCGGGACAGGGGCGACACGAGCAGTACTTC. This encodes CSVEDPGQGRHEQYF.

The chain recombines TRBV29-1 with TRBJ1-1, with 9 bases lining up with TRBD1. Germline CDR1 and CDR2: SQVTM and ANQGSEA. The CDR3 runs to 14 residues. V lost 6 bases and J lost 1; bases outside the gene matches: 6. The DNA for the CDR3 is TGCAGCGTAGGGGGACAGGGATGGAACACTGAAGCTTTCTTT. Amino acid sequence: CSVGGQGWNTEAFF.

A note on this clonotype: One junction end disagrees with the germline gene, perhaps due to a read error. CDR3 DNA sequence: TGTGCCAGCAGTCCCCCGGGCGGGGTCCAAGAAACCCAGTACTTC. This encodes CASSPPGGVQETQYF. V gene TRBV12-3 or TRBV12-4 combines with J gene TRBJ2-5; tentative D call: TRBD2 (6 bases). The CDR3 is 15 residues long.